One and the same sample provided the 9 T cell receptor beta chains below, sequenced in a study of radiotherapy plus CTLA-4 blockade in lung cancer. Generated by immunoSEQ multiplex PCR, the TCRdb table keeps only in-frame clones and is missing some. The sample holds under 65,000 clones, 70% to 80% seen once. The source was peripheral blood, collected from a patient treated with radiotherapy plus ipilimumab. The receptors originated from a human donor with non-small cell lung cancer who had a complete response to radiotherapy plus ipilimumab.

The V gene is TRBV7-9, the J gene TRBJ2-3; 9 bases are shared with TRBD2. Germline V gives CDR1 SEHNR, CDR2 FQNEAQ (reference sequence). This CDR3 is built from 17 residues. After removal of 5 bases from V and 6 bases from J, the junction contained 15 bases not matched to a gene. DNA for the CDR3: TGTGCCAGCAGCAACTCCATTGGCGGGGGGGGATCCGATACGCAGTATTTT. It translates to CASSNSIGGGGSDTQYF. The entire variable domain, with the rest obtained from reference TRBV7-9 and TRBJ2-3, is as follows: DTGVSQNPRHKITKRGQNVTFRCDPISEHNRLYWYRQTLGQGPEFLTYFQNEAQLEKSRLLSDRFSAERPKGSFSTLEIQRTEQGDSAMYLCASSNSIGGGGSDTQYFGPGTRLTVL.

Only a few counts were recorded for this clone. CDR3 sequence reads: CATSLDRDTEAFF. CDR3 DNA: TGTGCCACCAGTTTGGACAGGGACACTGAAGCTTTCTTT. The rearrangement joins TRBV15 to TRBJ1-1; 8 bases are a match to TRBD1. Trimming cost V 6 bases and J 3 bases; bases outside gene matches: 3. Germline CDR1 reads LNHNV; CDR2 reads YYDKDF (reference sequence). The CDR3 is made up of 13 amino acids.

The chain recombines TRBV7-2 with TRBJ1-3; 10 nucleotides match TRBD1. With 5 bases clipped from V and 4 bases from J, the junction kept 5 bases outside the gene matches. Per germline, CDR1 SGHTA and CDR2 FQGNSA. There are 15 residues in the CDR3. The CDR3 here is CASSQTGGGGNTIYF. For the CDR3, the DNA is TGTGCCAGCAGCCAGACAGGGGGCGGGGGAAACACCATATATTTT.

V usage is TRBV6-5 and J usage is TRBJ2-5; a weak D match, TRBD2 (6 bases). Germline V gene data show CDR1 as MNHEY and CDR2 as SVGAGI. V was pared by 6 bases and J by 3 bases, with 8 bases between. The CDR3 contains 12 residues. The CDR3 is CASRRGKETQYF. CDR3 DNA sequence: TGTGCCAGCAGGCGGGGTAAAGAGACCCAGTACTTC.

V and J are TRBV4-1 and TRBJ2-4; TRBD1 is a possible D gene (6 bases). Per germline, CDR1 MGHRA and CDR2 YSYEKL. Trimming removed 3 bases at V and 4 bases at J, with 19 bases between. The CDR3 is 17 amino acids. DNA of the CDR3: TGCGCCAGCAGCCACCGATCTAAAACGACAGGAAAAAACATTCAGTACTTC. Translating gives CASSHRSKTTGKNIQYF.

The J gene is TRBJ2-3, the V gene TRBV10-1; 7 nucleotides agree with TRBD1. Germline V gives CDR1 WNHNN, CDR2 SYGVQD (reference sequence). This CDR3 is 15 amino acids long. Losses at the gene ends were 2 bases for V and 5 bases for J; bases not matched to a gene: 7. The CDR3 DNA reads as TGCGCCAGCAGTGAGAGGGGGCAGGGAAGAGATACGCAGTATTTT. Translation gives CASSERGQGRDTQYF.

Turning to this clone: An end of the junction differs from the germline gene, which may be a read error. Here the CDR3 reads CASSVRQGYQLQHF. In DNA, the CDR3 is TGTGCCAGTAGTGTAAGACAGGGCTATCAGCTCCAGCATTTT. This chain joins TRBV19 and TRBJ1-5, with 7 bases that match TRBD1. This CDR3 has 14 amino acids. Germline V CDR1 and CDR2: LNHDA, SQIVND (reference sequence).

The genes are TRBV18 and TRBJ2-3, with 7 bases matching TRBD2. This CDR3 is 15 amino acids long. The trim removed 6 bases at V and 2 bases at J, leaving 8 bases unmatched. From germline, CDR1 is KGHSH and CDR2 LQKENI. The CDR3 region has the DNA TGTGCCAGCTCTCAGGGAGGGTTGGACACAGATACGCAGTATTTT. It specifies CASSQGGLDTDTQYF.

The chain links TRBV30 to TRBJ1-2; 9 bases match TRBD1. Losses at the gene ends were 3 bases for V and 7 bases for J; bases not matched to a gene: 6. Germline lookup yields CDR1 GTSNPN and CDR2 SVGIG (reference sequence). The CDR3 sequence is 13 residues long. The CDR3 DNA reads TGTGCCTGGAGCACAGGGGGCAATGGTGGCTACACCTTC. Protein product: CAWSTGGNGGYTF.